A selection of T cell receptor beta chains follows, all from one sample in a study of blood T cell repertoires in COVID-19. Method: immunoSEQ multiplex PCR; TCRdb's copy keeps in-frame clones and lacks some. The data hold around 300,000 clones, with approximately 85% observed a single time. Specimen: peripheral blood. The source is a woman aged 70-85 years with acute or convalescent COVID-19. CDR3s include the opening cysteine and the closing phenylalanine or tryptophan. D genes are given only for firm matches. Rows may omit the clone size; those that give it use once, few, many or a size class.

J,D,V,size,CDR3,DNA
TRBJ1-1,NA,TRBV30,NA,CAWTYRTDTEAFF,TGTGCCTGGACCTACCGGACAGACACTGAAGCTTTCTTT
TRBJ1-1,TRBD1,TRBV30,once,CAWEDRVEAFF,TGTGCCTGGGAGGACAGGGTTGAAGCTTTCTTT
TRBJ1-6,NA,TRBV3-1/TRBV3-2,NA,CASSQRQSLSYNSPLHF,TGTGCCAGCAGCCAACGACAGTCTCTTTCATATAATTCACCCCTCCACTTT
TRBJ2-2,NA,TRBV19,NA,CASSTVLGGNTGELFF,TGTGCCAGTAGTACTGTACTAGGGGGAAACACCGGGGAGCTGTTTTTT
TRBJ2-7,TRBD2,TRBV19,NA,CASSTRMGNSAGASTYEQYF,TGTGCCAGTAGTACCAGAATGGGCAATTCAGCGGGGGCCTCGACCTACGAGCAGTACTTC
TRBJ2-1,TRBD1,TRBV5-8,NA,CASSTGTVNEQFF,TGTGCCAGCAGCACAGGGACAGTTAATGAGCAGTTCTTC
TRBJ1-3,TRBD1,TRBV5-1,NA,CASSEGQFSGNTIYF,TGCGCCAGCAGCGAGGGACAGTTCTCTGGAAACACCATATATTTT
TRBJ1-4,TRBD1,TRBV27,NA,CASRAGQGNNEKLFF,TGTGCCAGCAGGGCGGGACAGGGGAACAATGAAAAACTGTTTTTT
TRBJ2-5,TRBD1,TRBV7-9,NA,CASSLSARGQETQYF,TGTGCCAGCAGCTTATCGGCCAGGGGGCAAGAGACCCAGTACTTC
TRBJ1-1,TRBD1,TRBV4-2,NA,CASSRAPGQGAGITEAFF,TGTGCCAGCAGTCGAGCTCCGGGACAGGGGGCGGGGATCACTGAAGCTTTCTTT
TRBJ1-2,NA,TRBV6-2/TRBV6-3,NA,CATSPGLLNYGYTF,TGTGCCACCAGCCCGGGACTGCTAAACTATGGCTACACCTTC
TRBJ2-5,TRBD1,TRBV7-8,NA,CASSIGTGQETQYF,TGTGCCAGCAGCATCGGGACAGGGCAAGAGACCCAGTACTTC
TRBJ1-3,NA,TRBV4-1,few,CASSQDWGPGNTIYF,TGCGCCAGCAGCCAAGATTGGGGGCCTGGAAACACCATATATTTT
TRBJ2-7,TRBD1,TRBV7-8,NA,CASSRTGTGATYEQYF,TGTGCCAGCAGCCGCACCGGGACAGGGGCGACCTACGAGCAGTACTTC
TRBJ2-3,NA,TRBV2,NA,CAGSPGTDTQYF,TGTGCCGGGAGCCCGGGCACAGATACGCAGTATTTT
TRBJ2-2,TRBD2,TRBV7-9,NA,CASNSGAGVTNTGELFF,TGTGCCAGCAACTCGGGCGCGGGGGTAACTAACACCGGGGAGCTGTTTTTT
TRBJ2-7,NA,TRBV30,few,CAWSVRGSEQYF,TGTGCCTGGAGTGTACGGGGGAGCGAGCAGTACTTC
TRBJ1-1,TRBD1,TRBV5-1,NA,CASRQGRVNTEAFF,TGCGCCAGTCGACAGGGGAGAGTGAACACTGAAGCTTTCTTT
TRBJ1-6,NA,TRBV3-1/TRBV3-2,once,CASTTGLNNSPLHF,TGTGCCAGCACCACGGGACTCAATAATTCACCCCTCCACTTT
TRBJ2-1,TRBD2,TRBV5-1,NA,CASSPSGGSYNEQFF,TGCGCCAGCAGCCCTAGCGGGGGCTCCTACAATGAGCAGTTCTTC
TRBJ1-2,NA,TRBV18,NA,CASSPSQGEGGYTF,TGTGCCAGCTCACCCTCCCAGGGTGAAGGGGGCTACACCTTC
TRBJ1-2,NA,TRBV29-1,few,CSVVFIGYGYTF,TGCAGCGTTGTTTTTATCGGCTATGGCTACACCTTC